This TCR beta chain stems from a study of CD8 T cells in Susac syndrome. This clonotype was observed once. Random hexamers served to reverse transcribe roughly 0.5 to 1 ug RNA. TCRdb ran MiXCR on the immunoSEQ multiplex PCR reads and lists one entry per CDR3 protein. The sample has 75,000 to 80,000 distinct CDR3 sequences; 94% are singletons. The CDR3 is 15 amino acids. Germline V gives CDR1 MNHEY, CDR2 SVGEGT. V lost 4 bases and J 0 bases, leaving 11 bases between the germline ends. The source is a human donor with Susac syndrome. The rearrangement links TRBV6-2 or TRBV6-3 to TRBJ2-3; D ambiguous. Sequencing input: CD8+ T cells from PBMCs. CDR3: CASSSPWVSTDTQYF. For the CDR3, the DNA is TGTGCCAGCAGTTCCCCGTGGGTTAGCACAGATACGCAGTATTTT.